The 27 T cell receptor beta chains below all came from one sample that was sequenced in a study of control samples from healthy donors and cancer patients. Some clones are missing from TCRdb's copy, which holds only in-frame ones; the method was immunoSEQ multiplex PCR. This table holds some 90,000 clones, approximately 91% found once. The specimen was blood. These receptors were collected from a woman in her fifties or sixties in good health.

The CDR3 DNA sequence: TGTGCCACCAGTGACCAAGCAAATCAGCCCCAGCATTTT. Protein: CATSDQANQPQHF. The chain links TRBV24-1 to TRBJ1-5, with D hard to call. Germline V gene sequence: CDR1 KGHDR, CDR2 SFDVKD. This CDR3 comprises 13 residues. V gave up 4 bases and J gave up 4 bases, with 7 bases separating them.

The chain joins TRBV12-3 or TRBV12-4 to TRBJ2-1; D remains ambiguous. CDR3 length: 13 residues. Trimming pared 2 bases from V and 8 bases from J, leaving 10 bases between. The CDR3 DNA reads as TGTGCCAGCAGTTTATCGGAAGGTTATGAGCAGTTCTTC. Protein: CASSLSEGYEQFF.

For the CDR3, the DNA is TGTGCCAGCAGCTTTGGCTTCCTCACTGAAGCTTTCTTT. This sequence encodes CASSFGFLTEAFF. The V gene is TRBV5-6, the J gene TRBJ1-1; D gene uncertain. Germline CDR1 SGHDT, CDR2 YYEEEE. Trimming removed 2 bases from V and 4 bases from J, with 9 bases in between. This CDR3 has 13 amino acids.

The rearrangement joins TRBV13 to TRBJ2-3; tentative D call: TRBD2 (5 bases). Trimming took 5 bases from V and 1 from J, leaving 7 bases between them. CDR3 size: 13 residues. The germline gives CDR1 PRHDT, CDR2 FYEKMQ (reference sequence). DNA for the CDR3: TGTGCCAGCAGCCCGCGGGGCACAGATACGCAGTATTTT. It translates to CASSPRGTDTQYF.

The chain links TRBV11-2 to TRBJ2-5; 8 bases align to TRBD1. After removal of 5 bases from V and 5 bases from J, the junction contained 7 bases not matched to a gene. From germline, CDR1 is SGHAT and CDR2 FQNNGV. The CDR3 has 14 residues. The CDR3 coding sequence is TGTGCCAGCAGCCGCCAGGGGGCGGGGGAGACCCAGTACTTC. Translation gives CASSRQGAGETQYF.

The chain is built from TRBV2 and TRBJ1-1; unclear D gene. The germline V gene encodes CDR1 SNHLY and CDR2 FYNNEI. Trimming cost V 6 bases and J 10 bases, with 15 bases left between them. The CDR3 extends over 12 amino acids. The CDR3 DNA is TGTGCCAGCAGGGACGGCCTGGTGGGAGCTTTCTTT. Protein sequence: CASRDGLVGAFF.

The chain couples TRBV4-2 to TRBJ1-4; D is uncertain. V was pared by 4 bases and J by 2 bases, with 8 bases between. The germline gives CDR1 LGHNA, CDR2 YNFKEQ. This CDR3 contains 14 residues. The CDR3 is CASSPGLTNEKLFF. The CDR3, as DNA: TGTGCCAGCAGCCCCGGATTGACTAATGAAAAACTGTTTTTT.

The V call is TRBV2, the J call TRBJ1-2; TRBD1 might be the D (5 bases). Between the trimmed V and J ends, which lost 1 base and 4 bases, there was a span of 10 bases. Germline V lookup: CDR1 SNHLY, CDR2 FYNNEI. The CDR3 loop spans 14 amino acids. The CDR3 reads CASSEVGGSYGYTF. CDR3 coding DNA: TGTGCCAGCAGTGAAGTGGGGGGGAGCTATGGCTACACCTTC. Based on the CDR3 plus reference TRBV2 and TRBJ1-2, the full variable domain is EPEVTQTPSHQVTQMGQEVILRCVPISNHLYFYWYRQILGQKVEFLVSFYNNEISEKSEIFDDQFSVERPDGSNFTLKIRSTKLEDSAMYFCASSEVGGSYGYTFGSGTRLTVV.

This chain uses TRBV7-8 with TRBJ2-5; D uncertain. The CDR3 is 13 residues long. V shed 3 bases and J shed 5 bases, with 10 bases lying between them. Per the germline V gene, CDR1 is SGHVS and CDR2 is FQNEAQ. The CDR3 nucleotides are TGTGCCAGCAGCTTTGGAAATGGGGAGACCCAGTACTTC. Its translation: CASSFGNGETQYF.

The chain has TRBV6-5 and TRBJ1-2; the D is unclear. The V end lost 5 bases, the J end lost 5 bases, and 6 bases lay between the germline ends. Germline V gene sequence: CDR1 MNHEY, CDR2 SVGAGI. The CDR3 sequence is 11 residues long. CDR3 nucleotides: TGTGCCAGCAGTCAGAGTTATGGCTACACCTTC. This translates into CASSQSYGYTF.

The genes are TRBV28 and TRBJ2-7, with D perhaps assigned TRBD1 or TRBD2 (5 bases each). CDR3 size: 14 residues. Germline V gives CDR1 MDHEN, CDR2 SYDVKM. V lost 1 base and J lost 0, with 7 bases in between. CDR3 sequence: CASSLFGGSYEQYF. CDR3 sequence (DNA): TGTGCCAGCAGTTTATTTGGGGGCTCCTACGAGCAGTACTTC.

V usage is TRBV28 and J usage is TRBJ1-2; D uncertain. CDR1 and CDR2 (germline): MDHEN, SYDVKM. The CDR3 consists of 11 residues. Trimming took off 5 bases at V and 5 bases at J, with 6 bases between the two ends. CDR3 sequence (DNA): TGTGCCAGCAGTCGGACGTATGGCTACACCTTC. Its translation is CASSRTYGYTF.

The chain recombines TRBV5-1 with TRBJ2-2; D unclear. CDR1 is SGHRS, CDR2 YFSETQ, per germline. The CDR3 contains 12 residues. Trimming left V 0 bases short and J 6 bases short, with 3 bases between. The CDR3: CASSLGPGELFF. DNA of the CDR3: TGCGCCAGCAGCTTGGGCCCCGGGGAGCTGTTTTTT.

The V call is TRBV11-2, the J call TRBJ1-3; D uncertain. The ends were cut back, 1 base at V and 3 bases at J, with 7 bases in the middle. The CDR3 is 14 amino acids. Looked up from germline, CDR1 is SGHAT and CDR2 is FQNNGV. The DNA of the CDR3 is TGTGCCAGCAGCTTAGCTCCCAGTGGAAACACCATATATTTT. Its translation is CASSLAPSGNTIYF.

This clone has only one observation. The V gene is TRBV7-2, the J gene TRBJ1-5; TRBD1 is a possible D gene (6 bases). Germline assignment: CDR1 SGHTA and CDR2 FQGNSA. The V end lost 3 bases, the J end lost 1 base, and 7 bases lay between the germline ends. The CDR3 contains 14 residues. The CDR3 loop reads CASSFTGSNQPQHF. The DNA for the CDR3 is TGTGCCAGCAGCTTTACAGGGAGCAATCAGCCCCAGCATTTT. The complete variable domain, with remaining parts taken from reference TRBV7-2 and TRBJ1-5, reads GAGVSQSPSNKVTEKGKDVELRCDPISGHTALYWYRQSLGQGLEFLIYFQGNSAPDKSGLPSDRFSAERTGGSVSTLTIQRTQQEDSAVYLCASSFTGSNQPQHFGDGTRLSIL.

The rearrangement uses TRBV6-5 and TRBJ2-2; 8 bases map to TRBD1. The CDR3 runs 13 residues. Trimming at V came to 5 bases and at J to 7 bases, leaving 3 bases not matched to a gene. Germline CDR1 is MNHEY and CDR2 is SVGAGI. For the CDR3, the DNA is TGTGCCAGCAGTCGACAGGGGAGCGGGGAGCTGTTTTTT. Protein product: CASSRQGSGELFF.

The gene calls are TRBV7-9 and TRBJ1-1; D is perhaps TRBD1 (6 bases). Trimming cost V 7 bases and J 9 bases, with 18 bases left between them. This CDR3 is built from 13 residues. Per the germline V gene, CDR1 is SEHNR and CDR2 is FQNEAQ (reference sequence). The CDR3 DNA is TGTGCCAGCAATCTAGGACAGCTTACACAAGCTTTCTTT. Protein sequence: CASNLGQLTQAFF.

The gene calls are TRBV6-2 or TRBV6-3 and TRBJ2-1; 8 nucleotides match TRBD2. Trimming took 2 bases from V and 7 from J; bases not matched to a gene: 10. CDR1 MNHEY and CDR2 SVGEGT come from the germline V gene. This CDR3 has 16 amino acids. The CDR3 region is CASSYHRTTSVNEQFF. The DNA of the CDR3 is TGTGCCAGCAGTTACCATAGGACGACTAGCGTGAATGAGCAGTTCTTC.

Points on this clone: Distinct nucleotide sequences in the sample also encode this CDR3. The CDR3 bases are TGTGCCAGCAGCAAAGACGCAGGGGGTCAAGAGACCCAGTACTTC. Translating it yields CASSKDAGGQETQYF. V gene TRBV21-1 combines with J gene TRBJ2-5; the table's TRBD1 call for D was not verified on the DNA. TRBV21-1 is described as a pseudogene. The CDR3 is 15 amino acids.

The chain employs TRBV2 and TRBJ2-7, with D possibly being TRBD1 (5 bases). Germline V gene data show CDR1 as SNHLY and CDR2 as FYNNEI. V was trimmed by 4 bases and J by 0 bases, leaving 7 bases between them. The CDR3 contains 13 residues. As DNA, the CDR3 is TGTGCCAGCAGTGCGCAGGGCTCCTACGAGCAGTACTTC. This encodes CASSAQGSYEQYF. Filled out from reference TRBV2 and TRBJ2-7, the complete variable domain reads EPEVTQTPSHQVTQMGQEVILRCVPISNHLYFYWYRQILGQKVEFLVSFYNNEISEKSEIFDDQFSVERPDGSNFTLKIRSTKLEDSAMYFCASSAQGSYEQYFGPGTRLTVT.

The V and J genes are TRBV4-2 and TRBJ1-1; 10 positions agree with TRBD1. Germline CDR1 and CDR2: LGHNA and YNFKEQ. V gave up 5 bases and J gave up 3 bases; unmatched junction bases: 3. CDR3 length equals 14 residues. Here the CDR3 reads CASSGTGADTEAFF. In DNA form, the CDR3 reads TGTGCCAGCAGCGGGACAGGGGCGGACACTGAAGCTTTCTTT.

J is TRBJ2-7 and V is TRBV2, with D maybe TRBD1 (6 bases). Germline CDR1 SNHLY, CDR2 FYNNEI. V was cut by 6 bases and J by 2 bases, with 14 bases left in between. The CDR3 runs to 14 residues. The DNA of the CDR3 is TGTGCCAGCAGCCCGATACAGGGAACCTACGAGCAGTACTTC. It encodes CASSPIQGTYEQYF.

The rearrangement links TRBV5-1 to TRBJ1-1; tentative D call: TRBD1 (6 bases). The CDR3 has 14 residues. Trimming shortened V by 4 bases and J by 4 bases, and 14 bases separated the two germline ends. CDR1 and CDR2 (germline): SGHRS, YFSETQ. The CDR3 bases are TGCGCCAGCAGCAACAGGGACGTCCTCACTGAAGCTTTCTTT. It translates to CASSNRDVLTEAFF. Full variable domain (rest looked up from reference TRBV5-1 and TRBJ1-1): KAGVTQTPRYLIKTRGQQVTLSCSPISGHRSVSWYQQTPGQGLQFLFEYFSETQRNKGNFPGRFSGRQFSNSRSEMNVSTLELGDSALYLCASSNRDVLTEAFFGQGTRLTVV.

The chain joins TRBV7-2 to TRBJ1-5, with 7 nucleotides matching TRBD1. The germline CDR1 and CDR2 sequences are SGHTA and FQGNSA. The CDR3 has 15 amino acids. V lost 5 bases, J lost 3 bases, and 7 bases stayed unmatched. CDR3 in amino acids: CASSPQGGINQPQHF. The CDR3 DNA is TGTGCCAGCAGCCCCCAGGGGGGGATCAATCAGCCCCAGCATTTT.

A remark on this clone: This CDR3 is also generated by other DNA sequences in the sample. The genes are TRBV10-3 and TRBJ1-1; D is uncertain. Germline CDR1 ENHRY, CDR2 SYGVKD. Trimming stripped 3 bases from V and 3 bases from J, with 5 bases between. The CDR3 length is 12 residues. The CDR3 sequence is CAISEDHTEAFF. CDR3 sequence (DNA): TGTGCCATCAGTGAAGACCACACTGAAGCTTTCTTT.

The V gene is TRBV19, the J gene TRBJ1-4; D might be TRBD1 (6 bases). The CDR3 consists of 16 residues. Trimming left V 5 bases short and J 4 bases short, with 17 bases between. CDR1 and CDR2 (germline): LNHDA, SQIVND (reference sequence). This chain's CDR3 is CASSPTLGQINEKLFF. The CDR3 DNA is TGTGCCAGTAGTCCGACTCTAGGACAGATTAATGAAAAACTGTTTTTT.

The V gene is TRBV2, the J gene TRBJ1-2, with D possibly matching TRBD1 (5 bases). The V end was cut by 8 bases, the J end by 3 bases, with 16 bases between. The CDR3 contains 14 residues. Germline assignment: CDR1 SNHLY and CDR2 FYNNEI. This CDR3 is CASLGVAGHYGYTF. The CDR3, as DNA: TGTGCCAGCCTGGGGGTGGCCGGCCACTATGGCTACACCTTC.